These 5 T cell receptor beta chains were all obtained from the same sample, sequenced in a study of beta chain features in type 1 diabetes. The investigators reverse transcribed all of the isolated RNA, so they sequenced expressed TCRB transcripts. Sequenced by immunoSEQ multiplex PCR; TCRdb stores in-frame clones only, minus some. The sample shows about 300,000 clones, roughly 8% of them seen only once. Input material: central memory CD4+ T cells from blood. All receptors derive from a woman under 30 in good health.

This clone turned up a few times. The J gene is TRBJ1-2, the V gene TRBV7-2; D gene unclear. The V gene's germline CDR1 is SGHTA and CDR2 FQGNSA. V was shortened by 1 base and J by 4 bases, with 13 bases between the two germline ends. The CDR3 runs 15 residues. The CDR3 coding sequence is TGTGCCAGCAGCTTAGGCCCCAGTGGCGTCTATGGCTACACCTTC. It codes for CASSLGPSGVYGYTF. The entire variable domain, with the rest obtained from reference TRBV7-2 and TRBJ1-2, is as follows: GAGVSQSPSNKVTEKGKDVELRCDPISGHTALYWYRQSLGQGLEFLIYFQGNSAPDKSGLPSDRFSAERTGGSVSTLTIQRTQQEDSAVYLCASSLGPSGVYGYTFGSGTRLTVV.

This clone appeared a few times. The chain employs TRBV4-1 and TRBJ2-1; 8 nucleotides agree with TRBD2. There are 17 residues in the CDR3. Germline CDR1 and CDR2: MGHRA and YSYEKL. Trimming at V came to 1 base and at J to 6 bases, leaving 11 bases not matched to a gene. CDR3 coding DNA: TGCGCCAGCAGCCAAGGGGCCCTTCAGCGGGGGTCCAATGAGCAGTTCTTC. Its translation: CASSQGALQRGSNEQFF.

This clone occurred many times. This chain joins TRBV7-3 and TRBJ2-5; 9 positions agree with TRBD2. Germline CDR1 is SGHTA and CDR2 is FQGTGA. V lost 5 bases, J lost 1 base, and 5 bases stayed unmatched. This CDR3 is built from 15 residues. The CDR3 DNA is TGTGCCAGCAGCACCGGGACTAGCCGCCAAGAGACCCAGTACTTC. Amino acids: CASSTGTSRQETQYF.

In its sample, this clone was seen many times. The V gene is TRBV28, the J gene TRBJ2-7; TRBD1 agrees at 8 bases. The junction had 16 bases not matched to a gene; V was cut back by 9 bases and J by 3 bases. The CDR3 sequence is 16 residues long. Per the germline V gene, CDR1 is MDHEN and CDR2 is SYDVKM. CDR3 DNA: TGTGCCAGTAGAGAAGGTGGACAGGGATCCTTCTACGAGCAGTACGTC. This codes for CASREGGQGSFYEQYV.

This clone was seen a few times. The gene calls are TRBV7-8 and TRBJ2-3, with D possibly matching TRBD2 (6 bases). Trimming took off 5 bases at V and 2 bases at J, with 17 bases between the two ends. Germline CDR1 SGHVS, CDR2 FQNEAQ. The CDR3 spans 16 residues. The CDR3 loop is CASSHRWRAPTDTQYF. CDR3 sequence (DNA): TGTGCCAGCAGCCATAGGTGGAGGGCCCCCACAGATACGCAGTATTTT.